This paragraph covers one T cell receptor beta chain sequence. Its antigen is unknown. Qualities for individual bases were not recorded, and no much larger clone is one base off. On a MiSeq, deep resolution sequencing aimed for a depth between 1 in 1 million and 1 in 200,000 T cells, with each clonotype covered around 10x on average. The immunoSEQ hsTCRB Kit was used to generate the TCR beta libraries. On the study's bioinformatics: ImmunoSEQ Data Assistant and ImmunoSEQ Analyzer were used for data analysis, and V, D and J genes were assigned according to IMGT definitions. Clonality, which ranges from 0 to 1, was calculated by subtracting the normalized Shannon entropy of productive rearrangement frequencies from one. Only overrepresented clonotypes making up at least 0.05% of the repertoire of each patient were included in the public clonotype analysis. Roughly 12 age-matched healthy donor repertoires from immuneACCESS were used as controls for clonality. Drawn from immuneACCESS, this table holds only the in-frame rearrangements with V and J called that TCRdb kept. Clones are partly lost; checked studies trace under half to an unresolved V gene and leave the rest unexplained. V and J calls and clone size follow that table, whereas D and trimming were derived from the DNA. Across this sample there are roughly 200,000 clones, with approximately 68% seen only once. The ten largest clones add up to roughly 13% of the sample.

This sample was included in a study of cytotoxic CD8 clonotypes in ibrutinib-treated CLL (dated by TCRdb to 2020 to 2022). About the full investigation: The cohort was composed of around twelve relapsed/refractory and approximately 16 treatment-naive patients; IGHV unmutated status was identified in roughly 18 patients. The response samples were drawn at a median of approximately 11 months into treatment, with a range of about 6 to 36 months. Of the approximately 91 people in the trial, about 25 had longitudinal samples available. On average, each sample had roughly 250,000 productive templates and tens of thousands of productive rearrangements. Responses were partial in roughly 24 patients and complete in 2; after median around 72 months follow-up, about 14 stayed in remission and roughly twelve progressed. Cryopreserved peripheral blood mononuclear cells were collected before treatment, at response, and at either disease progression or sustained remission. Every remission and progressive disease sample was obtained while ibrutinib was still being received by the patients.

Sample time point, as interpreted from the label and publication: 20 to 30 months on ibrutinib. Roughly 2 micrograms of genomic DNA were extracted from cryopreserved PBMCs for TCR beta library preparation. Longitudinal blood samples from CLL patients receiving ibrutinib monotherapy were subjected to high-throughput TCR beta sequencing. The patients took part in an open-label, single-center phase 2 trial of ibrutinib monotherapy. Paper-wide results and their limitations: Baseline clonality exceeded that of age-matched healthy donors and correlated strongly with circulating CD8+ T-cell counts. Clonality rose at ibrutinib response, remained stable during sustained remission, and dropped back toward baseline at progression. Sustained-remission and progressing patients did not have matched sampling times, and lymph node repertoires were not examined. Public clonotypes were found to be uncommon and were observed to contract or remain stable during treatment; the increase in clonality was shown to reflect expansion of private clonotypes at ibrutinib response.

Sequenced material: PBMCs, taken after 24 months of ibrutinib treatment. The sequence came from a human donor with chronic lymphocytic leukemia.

The sequence in DNA is TGCGCCAGCAGCCCGATCGTTGGGGCCAACGTCCTGACTTTC. This gives the protein CASSPIVGANVLTF. The rearrangement combines TRBV5-1 with TRBJ2-6; no D segment can be confidently identified. Taken from the germline V gene, the CDR1 and CDR2 loops are SGHRS and YFSETQ. The V and J ends are trimmed by 4 bases and 3 bases, leaving 8 bases between them. Inclusive of the bounding cysteine and phenylalanine, the CDR3 is 14 residues long. This entry keeps only the CDR3 DNA: 42 bases, framed from base 1.